This is a list of T cell receptor beta chains from one sample in a study of vaccination and CD4 T cells after COVID-19. Their antigens remain unidentified. TCRdb re-called the PCR reads through MiXCR, storing one row per CDR3 protein. The table includes over 13,000 distinct CDR3 sequences, approximately 53% detected once. The sample comprised CD4+ T cells from blood, cultured in vitro. Source of these receptors: a human donor who had recovered from COVID-19. The conserved cysteine and the conserved F or W are not part of the CDR3 here. Clone size is given for some rows only: seen once, a few or many times, or a class if the clone is expanded.

clone_size	v_call	j_call	cdr3_aa
few	TRBV27	TRBJ1-1	ASSLDYPGGGTEAF
few	TRBV19	TRBJ1-5	ASSIGGGRQPQH
NA	TRBV6-1	TRBJ2-7	ASSVTSGSYEQY
few	TRBV28	TRBJ1-2	ASSLASPPSGYT
NA	TRBV28	TRBJ1-5	ASSPGTEYQPQH
NA	TRBV5-4	TRBJ1-6	ASSIDRVRNSPLH
few	TRBV27	TRBJ2-2	ASGKGIGELF
few	TRBV20-1	TRBJ1-2	SATRYRGGPGDGYT
few	TRBV7-8	TRBJ2-2	ASSHSPRRDTGELF
once	TRBV7-9	TRBJ2-7	ASSLLGSGEQY
NA	TRBV6-1	TRBJ1-1	ASSEARLGAPQMNTEAF
few	TRBV10-3	TRBJ1-2	AISEIGGRGYT
NA	TRBV27	TRBJ1-1	ASSFSSRNTEAF
NA	TRBV6-2/TRBV6-3	TRBJ2-3	ASSYPRTTLTKVTDTQY
NA	TRBV20-1	TRBJ2-3	SARKRGSTDTQY
once	TRBV7-6	TRBJ2-1	ASSLIVAGAYNEQF
NA	TRBV2	TRBJ1-1	ASSEGMTGRGNTEAF
NA	TRBV6-1	TRBJ2-1	ASRLAGGGNEQF
NA	TRBV19	TRBJ2-3	ASSTRRVSTDTQY
few	TRBV20-1	TRBJ2-3	SAPTSGSTDTQY
NA	TRBV7-6	TRBJ1-6	ASSYSRGTLH
NA	TRBV24-1	TRBJ2-1	ATSGNGAEQF